This TCR beta chain stems from a study of regulatory T cells in long-lasting Graves disease. In building TCR beta libraries, iRepertoire HTBI primers were used together with Arm-PCR of CDR3 regions. TCRdb ran MiXCR on the multiplex PCR reads and lists one entry per CDR3 protein. Seen here are about 460,000 distinct CDR3 sequences, roughly 23% observed once, and the top ten hold about an eighth. Specified time point: persistent/refractory GD, antithyroid drugs over 5 years with positive TRAb. The TCR library was made from RNA that had been extracted from PBMCs in TRIzol. CDR3 length: 13 amino acids. From germline, CDR1 is MDHEN and CDR2 SYDVKM. Deletions cut 8 bases from V and 5 bases from J, with 15 bases between. The table lists this clonotype with many counts.

The sample here was peripheral blood mononuclear cells (PBMCs), taken when the disease was refractory, from a patient treated with antithyroid drugs. This TCR derives from a female donor with Graves disease. V usage is TRBV28 and J usage is TRBJ2-5, with D perhaps assigned TRBD1 or TRBD2 (6 bases each). The CDR3 region is CASAGGGRETQYF. The CDR3 DNA sequence: TGTGCCAGCGCAGGAGGGGGTCGCGAGACCCAGTACTTC.